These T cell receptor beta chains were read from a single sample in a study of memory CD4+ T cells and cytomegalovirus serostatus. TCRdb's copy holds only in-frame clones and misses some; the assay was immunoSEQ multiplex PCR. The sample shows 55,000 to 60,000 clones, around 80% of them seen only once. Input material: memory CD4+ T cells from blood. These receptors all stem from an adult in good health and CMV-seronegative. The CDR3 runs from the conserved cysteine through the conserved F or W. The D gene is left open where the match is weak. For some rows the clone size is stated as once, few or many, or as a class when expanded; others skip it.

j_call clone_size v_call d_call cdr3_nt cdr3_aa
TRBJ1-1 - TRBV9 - TGTGCCAGCAGCCCCAGACAGGCGGCGAACACTGAAGCTTTCTTT CASSPRQAANTEAFF
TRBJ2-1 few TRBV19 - TGTGCCAGTAGTAAACCGGGAGTTCCCTACAATGAGCAGTTCTTC CASSKPGVPYNEQFF
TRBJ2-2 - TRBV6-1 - TGTGCCAGCAGTGAAGCGCTCCCGACAGGACCAGACACCGGGGAGCTGTTTTTT CASSEALPTGPDTGELFF
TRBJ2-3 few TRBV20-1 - TGCAGTGCTCCAGTGACGGGTACGCAGTATTTT CSAPVTGTQYF
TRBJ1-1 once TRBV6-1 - TGTGCCAGCAGTGAAGAAAACAGGGCGTTCATGAACACTGAAGCTTTCTTT CASSEENRAFMNTEAFF
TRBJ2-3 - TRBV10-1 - TGCGCCAGCAGTGATATTCCAATTGGCAGGACCCGGACAGATACGCAGTATTTT CASSDIPIGRTRTDTQYF
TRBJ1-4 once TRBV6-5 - TGTGCCAGCAGGTTTGGCGGGGTGAATGAAAAACTGTTTTTT CASRFGGVNEKLFF
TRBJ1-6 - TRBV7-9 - TGTGCCAGCAGCCCGGACGGTACTAGTAATTCACCCCTCCACTTT CASSPDGTSNSPLHF
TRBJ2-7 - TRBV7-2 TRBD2 TGTGCCAGCAGCTTAGCCGGTGGAGCGGGAGGTATCCTTAGACACGAGCAGTACTTC CASSLAGGAGGILRHEQYF
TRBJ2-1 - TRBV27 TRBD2 TGTGCCAGCAGTTTAGGCCAGCGGGAGAATGATGTGAATGAGCAGTTCTTC CASSLGQRENDVNEQFF
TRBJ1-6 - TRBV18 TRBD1 TGTGCCAGCTCAGGGGACAGGGTTGGCAATTCACCCCTCCACTTT CASSGDRVGNSPLHF
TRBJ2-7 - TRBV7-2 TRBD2 TGTGCCAGCAGCGCTACTAGCGGGAAGGTGGGAGAGCAGTACTTC CASSATSGKVGEQYF
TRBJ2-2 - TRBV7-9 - TGTGCCAGCAGCGACATCACGTTCACGAACACCGGGGAGCTGTTTTTT CASSDITFTNTGELFF
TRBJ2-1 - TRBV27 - TGTGCCAGCAGTCTTACAATCCCGACGGATGAGCAGTTCTTC CASSLTIPTDEQFF
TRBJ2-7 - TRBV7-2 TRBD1 TGTGCCAGCAGCTCGTTGGACAGGACCTACGAGCAGTACTTC CASSSLDRTYEQYF
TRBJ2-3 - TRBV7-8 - TGTGCCAGCAGCTTAGCGAGGGTCACAGATACGCAGTATTTT CASSLARVTDTQYF
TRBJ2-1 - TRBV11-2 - TGTGCCAGCAGCCCTAGCGTCCCTGAGCAGTTCTTC CASSPSVPEQFF
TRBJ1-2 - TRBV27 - TGTGCCAGCAGTTTAAGGGCCACCAGGTCCCCTAACTATGGCTACACCTTC CASSLRATRSPNYGYTF
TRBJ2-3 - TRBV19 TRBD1 TGTGCCAGTAGGCTACAACAGGGGGCCACAGATACGCAGTATTTT CASRLQQGATDTQYF
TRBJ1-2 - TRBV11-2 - TGTGCCAGCAGCCCGACAGGACCGGGTGGCTACACCTTC CASSPTGPGGYTF
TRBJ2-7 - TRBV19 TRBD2 TGTGCCAGTAGTATGTTTCTGGCGGGAGGAAGATCCTACGAGCAGTACTTC CASSMFLAGGRSYEQYF
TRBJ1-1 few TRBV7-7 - TGTGCTAGCAGCTTGGGGGAGAACACTGAAGCTTTCTTT CASSLGENTEAFF
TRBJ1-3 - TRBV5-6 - TGTGCCAGCAGCCCGAGGGGCAGGGAACTCTCTGGAAACACCACATATTTT CASSPRGRELSGNTTYF
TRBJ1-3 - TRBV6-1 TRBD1 TGTGCCAGCAGTGGGACAGGGATCTCTGGAAACACCATATATTTT CASSGTGISGNTIYF
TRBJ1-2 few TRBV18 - TGTGCCAGCTCACCTGACCCAACTAACTATGGCTACACCTTC CASSPDPTNYGYTF
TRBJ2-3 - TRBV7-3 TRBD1 TGTGCCAGCAGCCAGGGGACAGGGCTAGGTACAGATACGCAGTATTTT CASSQGTGLGTDTQYF
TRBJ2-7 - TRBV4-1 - TGCGCCAGCAGCCAAGATTGGGGGGTTAGCCTTTCCGAGCAGTACTTC CASSQDWGVSLSEQYF
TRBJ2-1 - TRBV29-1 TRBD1 TGCAGCGTTAGTGACAGGGGCTCCTACAATGAGCAGTTCTTC CSVSDRGSYNEQFF
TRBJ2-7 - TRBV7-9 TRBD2 TGTGCCAGCAGCCGGATTTCTAGCGGGTTTACCTACGAGCAGTACTTC CASSRISSGFTYEQYF
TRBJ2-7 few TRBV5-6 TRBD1 TGTGCCAGCAGCTTGTCCGGGACAGGGACCTCCTACGAGCAGTACTTC CASSLSGTGTSYEQYF
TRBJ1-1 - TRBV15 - TGTGCCACCAGCAGAGAGATGAAGGACACTGAAGCTTTCTTT CATSREMKDTEAFF
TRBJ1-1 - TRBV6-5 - TGTGCCAGCAGCCCCTCAGGGAGCGGAGCTTTCTTT CASSPSGSGAFF
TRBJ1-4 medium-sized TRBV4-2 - TGTGCCAGCAGCCAAAATATTTTTTCGACAGCGGCTAATGAAAAACTGTTTTTT CASSQNIFSTAANEKLFF